Each of the 14 T cell receptor beta chains below was sequenced from the same sample in a study of cytomegalovirus exposure and HLA in healthy donors. In the PCR, 60 Vbeta and 13 Jbeta primers were used. TCRdb's copy holds only in-frame clones and misses some; the assay was immunoSEQ multiplex PCR. The sample contains roughly 190,000 clones, around four fifths of which appear only once. Input material: PBMCs. The receptors were gathered from a woman between 50 and 59 years old in good health and CMV-seropositive.

The V gene is TRBV6-5, the J gene TRBJ2-7, with D perhaps matching TRBD1 (7 bases). The CDR3 length is 14 residues. V was pared by 6 bases and J by 0 bases, with 12 bases between. Germline lookup yields CDR1 MNHEY and CDR2 SVGAGI. CDR3 sequence: CASRDQGGSYEQYF. DNA for the CDR3: TGTGCCAGCAGGGATCAGGGGGGCTCCTACGAGCAGTACTTC.

The chain carries TRBV7-2 and TRBJ2-1; 8 bases map to TRBD2. Germline V gene data show CDR1 as SGHTA and CDR2 as FQGNSA. This CDR3 region has 15 residues. The V segment lost 5 bases and the J segment 3 bases; nucleotides outside the gene matches: 6. CDR3 sequence reads: CASSVTSGNYNEQFF. CDR3 nucleotides: TGTGCCAGCAGCGTAACTAGCGGAAACTACAATGAGCAGTTCTTC.

The chain recombines TRBV9 with TRBJ2-5; 9 nucleotides align to TRBD2. Looked up from germline, CDR1 is SGDLS and CDR2 is YYNGEE. The trim removed 0 bases at V and 0 bases at J, leaving 6 bases unmatched. The CDR3 runs to 17 residues. In DNA, the CDR3 is TGTGCCAGCAGCGTAGGGGGGCTAGCGGGATACCAAGAGACCCAGTACTTC. This sequence encodes CASSVGGLAGYQETQYF.

This clone was seen a handful of times. The genes are TRBV18 and TRBJ2-6, with D possibly being TRBD1 (6 bases). V was clipped by 6 bases and J by 1 base, with 10 bases between them. This CDR3 has 15 residues. Germline CDR1 KGHSH, CDR2 LQKENI. The CDR3 loop is CASSWDISGANVLTF. The CDR3 DNA is TGTGCCAGCTCTTGGGACATTTCTGGGGCCAACGTCCTGACTTTC.

This chain connects TRBV7-6 to TRBJ2-2; 11 bases match TRBD2. The CDR3 covers 18 residues. The V gene's germline CDR1 is SGHVS and CDR2 FNYEAQ. V shed 5 bases, J shed 0 bases, and the junction held 8 bases outside the gene matches. The CDR3 DNA reads as TGTGCCAGCAGCCCGAGGCTAGCGGGGGGCTCGAACACCGGGGAGCTGTTTTTT. Encoded protein: CASSPRLAGGSNTGELFF. The entire variable domain, with the rest obtained from reference TRBV7-6 and TRBJ2-2, is as follows: GAGVSQSPRYKVTKRGQDVALRCDPISGHVSLYWYRQALGQGPEFLTYFNYEAQQDKSGLPNDRFSAERPEGSISTLTIQRTEQRDSAMYRCASSPRLAGGSNTGELFFGEGSRLTVL.

This chain joins TRBV5-1 and TRBJ1-2, with 7 bases lining up with TRBD1. Trimming took 7 bases from V and 5 from J; bases not matched to a gene: 11. This CDR3 contains 14 residues. The germline gives CDR1 SGHRS, CDR2 YFSETQ. The CDR3 nucleotides are TGCGCCAGCGGGACGGGGCAGGGGGAGTATGGCTACACCTTC. Protein product: CASGTGQGEYGYTF.

This chain connects TRBV27 to TRBJ2-3, with D possibly matching TRBD2 (5 bases). The CDR3 sequence is 13 residues long. Germline lookup yields CDR1 MNHEY and CDR2 SMNVEV (reference sequence). With 4 bases removed from V and 4 bases from J, the gap between germline ends came to 9 bases. CDR3 sequence: CASSYTSSDTQYF. The CDR3 DNA sequence: TGTGCCAGCAGTTATACTAGTTCAGATACGCAGTATTTT.

This chain links TRBV28 with TRBJ2-3; no definite D call. Germline V gene data show CDR1 as MDHEN and CDR2 as SYDVKM. V dropped 6 bases and J dropped 2 bases, with 12 bases sitting between them. The CDR3 is 14 residues long. This chain's CDR3 is CASSLAAPTDTQYF. The DNA of the CDR3 is TGTGCCAGCAGCCTCGCGGCTCCCACAGATACGCAGTATTTT.

The chain has TRBV27 and TRBJ2-1; 15 bases agree with TRBD2. Germline-derived CDR1 and CDR2 are MNHEY and SMNVEV (reference sequence). V lost 4 bases and J lost 5; bases outside the gene matches: 12. The CDR3 is made up of 19 amino acids. The CDR3 sequence: CASSSPGTSGGQGNNEQFF. CDR3 coding DNA: TGTGCCAGCAGTTCCCCTGGGACTAGCGGGGGGCAGGGGAACAATGAGCAGTTCTTC.

The chain joins TRBV2 to TRBJ2-1, with 10 positions matching TRBD2. This CDR3 is 16 amino acids long. CDR1 SNHLY and CDR2 FYNNEI come from the germline V gene. The trim removed 4 bases at V and 3 bases at J, leaving 6 bases unmatched. For the CDR3, the DNA is TGTGCCAGCAGTGCCCAGCGGGGGGGAATCTACAATGAGCAGTTCTTC. Amino acid sequence: CASSAQRGGIYNEQFF.

The chain couples TRBV5-6 to TRBJ2-7, with 9 nucleotides matching TRBD2. The CDR3 spans 17 residues. Germline CDR1 is SGHDT and CDR2 is YYEEEE. V lost 0 bases, J lost 3 bases, and 10 bases stayed unmatched. The CDR3, as DNA: TGTGCCAGCAGCTTGGGTCTAGCGGGGTTCAGCCGCTACGAGCAGTACTTC. Residues: CASSLGLAGFSRYEQYF.

V usage is TRBV9 and J usage is TRBJ2-3; no definite D call. The germline V and J ends were trimmed by 10 bases and 8 bases, with 17 bases remaining between them. In germline, CDR1 is SGDLS, CDR2 YYNGEE. The CDR3 extends over 12 amino acids. CDR3: CAGLTHGLTQYF. The CDR3 DNA follows: TGTGCCGGGCTAACCCATGGGCTTACGCAGTATTTT.

V usage is TRBV11-1 and J usage is TRBJ2-5; weak D call: TRBD2 (5 bases). From germline, CDR1 is SGHAT and CDR2 FQDESV (reference sequence). The CDR3 is 15 amino acids. With 3 bases removed from V and 0 bases from J, the gap between germline ends came to 11 bases. DNA of the CDR3: TGTGCCAGCAGCTTTGCTAGCCCCGACCAAGAGACCCAGTACTTC. Translating gives CASSFASPDQETQYF.

The rearrangement uses TRBV7-2 and TRBJ2-5; TRBD2 matches at 10 bases. The length of the CDR3 is 17 residues. Germline V lookup: CDR1 SGHTA, CDR2 FQGNSA. Trimming cost V 7 bases and J 4 bases; bases outside gene matches: 15. CDR3 residues: CASTQTGASGGRETQYF. The DNA for the CDR3 is TGTGCCAGCACCCAAACGGGGGCTAGCGGGGGAAGAGAGACCCAGTACTTC.